The T cell receptor beta chain described here comes from a study of shared clonotypes between healthy human individuals. About the study: Researchers assigned three CD4 naive, three CD4 memory, two CD8 naive and one CD8 memory plate to each donor.

Germline values: CDR1 SNHLY, CDR2 FYNNEI. The CDR3 runs 13 residues. The junction had 2 bases not matched to a gene; V was cut back by 4 bases and J by 3 bases. Method: immunoSEQ multiplex PCR; TCRdb's copy keeps in-frame clones and lacks some. Of about 2.4 million clones in the sample, under 95% were seen once. The sequence was obtained from a man aged 18 to 29 in good health. Some clones in this sample may be carry-over from other donors' samples. The sequencing input was naive CD4+ T cells from PBMCs. The subset: CD45RA+ positively selected. The rearrangement joins TRBV2 to TRBJ2-5; 7 positions agree with TRBD1. The chain's CDR3 is CASSGQGKETQYF. DNA of the CDR3: TGTGCCAGCAGTGGACAGGGTAAAGAGACCCAGTACTTC.